The sequence of this T cell receptor (beta chain) was determined in a study of T cell responses to AZD1222 COVID-19 vaccine. Trimming took off 4 bases at V and 4 bases at J, with 14 bases between the two ends. The length of the CDR3 is 15 residues. The germline gives CDR1 SGHTA, CDR2 FQGNSA. Remarks on this clone: Its specificity is not known.

Sequenced by immunoSEQ multiplex PCR; TCRdb stores in-frame clones only, minus some. The data show more than 140,000 clones, about 87% seen once. Study-wide results and caveats: Females made up more of the donors, who were largely white British, and clonal diversity may have come out too low.

The rearrangement joins TRBV7-2 to TRBJ2-1; a possible D gene is TRBD1 (5 bases). The receptor comes from an adult in good health. Sequencing used peripheral blood, obtained on day 0 of MenACWY control vaccination. Written as DNA, the CDR3 is TGTGCCAGCAGCTCACAGGCCCCAACGTACAATGAGCAGTTCTTC. Translating it yields CASSSQAPTYNEQFF.